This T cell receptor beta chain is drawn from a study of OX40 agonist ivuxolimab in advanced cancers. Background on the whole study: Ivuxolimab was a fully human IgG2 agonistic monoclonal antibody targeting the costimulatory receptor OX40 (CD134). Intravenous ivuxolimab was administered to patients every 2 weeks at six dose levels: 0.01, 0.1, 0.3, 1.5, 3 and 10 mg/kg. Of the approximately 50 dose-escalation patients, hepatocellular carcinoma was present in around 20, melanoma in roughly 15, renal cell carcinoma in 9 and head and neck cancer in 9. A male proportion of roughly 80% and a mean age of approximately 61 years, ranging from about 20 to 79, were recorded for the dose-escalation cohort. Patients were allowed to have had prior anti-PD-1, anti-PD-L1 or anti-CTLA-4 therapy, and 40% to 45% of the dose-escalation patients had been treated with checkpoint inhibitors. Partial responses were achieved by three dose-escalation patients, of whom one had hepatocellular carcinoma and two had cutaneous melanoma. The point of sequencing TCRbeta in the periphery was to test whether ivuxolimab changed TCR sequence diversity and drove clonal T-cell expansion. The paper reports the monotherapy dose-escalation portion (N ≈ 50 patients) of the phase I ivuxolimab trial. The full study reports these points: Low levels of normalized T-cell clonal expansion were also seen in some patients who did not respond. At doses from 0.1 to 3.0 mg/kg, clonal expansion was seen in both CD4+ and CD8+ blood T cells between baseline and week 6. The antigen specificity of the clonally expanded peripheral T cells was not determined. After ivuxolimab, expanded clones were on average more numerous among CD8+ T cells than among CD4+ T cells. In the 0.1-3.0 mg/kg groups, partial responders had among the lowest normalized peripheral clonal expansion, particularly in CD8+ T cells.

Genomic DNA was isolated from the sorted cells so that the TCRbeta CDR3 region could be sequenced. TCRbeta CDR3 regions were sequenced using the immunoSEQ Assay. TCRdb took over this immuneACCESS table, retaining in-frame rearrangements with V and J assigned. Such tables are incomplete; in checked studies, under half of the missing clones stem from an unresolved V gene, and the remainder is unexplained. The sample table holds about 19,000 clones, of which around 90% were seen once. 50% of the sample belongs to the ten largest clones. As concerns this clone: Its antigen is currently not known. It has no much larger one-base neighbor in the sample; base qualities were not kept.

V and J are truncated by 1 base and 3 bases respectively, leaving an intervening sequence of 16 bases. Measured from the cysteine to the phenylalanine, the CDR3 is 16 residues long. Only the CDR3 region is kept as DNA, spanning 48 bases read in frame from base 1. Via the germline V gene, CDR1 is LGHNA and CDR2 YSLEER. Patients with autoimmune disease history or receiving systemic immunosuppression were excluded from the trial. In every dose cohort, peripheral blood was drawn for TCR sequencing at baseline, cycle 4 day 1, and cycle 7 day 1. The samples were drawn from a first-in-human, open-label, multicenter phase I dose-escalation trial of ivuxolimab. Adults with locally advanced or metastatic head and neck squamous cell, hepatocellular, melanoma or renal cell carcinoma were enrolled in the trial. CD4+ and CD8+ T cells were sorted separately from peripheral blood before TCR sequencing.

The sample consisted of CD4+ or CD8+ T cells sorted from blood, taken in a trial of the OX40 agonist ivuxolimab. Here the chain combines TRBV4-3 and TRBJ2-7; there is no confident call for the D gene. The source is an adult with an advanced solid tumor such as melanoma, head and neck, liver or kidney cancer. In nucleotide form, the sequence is TGCGCCAGCAGCCAAGCCTTGACGGCAGGCGGCTACGAGCAGTACTTC. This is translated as CASSQALTAGGYEQYF.